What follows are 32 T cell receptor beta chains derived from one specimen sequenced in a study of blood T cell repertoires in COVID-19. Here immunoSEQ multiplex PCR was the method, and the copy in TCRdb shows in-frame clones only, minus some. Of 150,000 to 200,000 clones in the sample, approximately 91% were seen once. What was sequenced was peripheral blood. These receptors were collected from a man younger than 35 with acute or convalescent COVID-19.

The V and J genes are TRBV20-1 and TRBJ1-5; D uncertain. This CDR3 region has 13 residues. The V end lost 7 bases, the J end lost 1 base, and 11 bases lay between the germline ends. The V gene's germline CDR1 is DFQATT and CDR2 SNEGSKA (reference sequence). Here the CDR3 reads CSVSPQSNQPQHF. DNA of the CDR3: TGCAGTGTTAGTCCCCAGAGCAATCAGCCCCAGCATTTT.

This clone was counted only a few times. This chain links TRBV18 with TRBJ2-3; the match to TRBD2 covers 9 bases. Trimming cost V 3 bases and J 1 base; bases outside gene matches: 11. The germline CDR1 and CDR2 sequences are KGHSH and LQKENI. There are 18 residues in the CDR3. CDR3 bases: TGTGCCAGCTCACCCACGAGCGCTAGCGGGAAACGCACAGATACGCAGTATTTT. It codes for CASSPTSASGKRTDTQYF.

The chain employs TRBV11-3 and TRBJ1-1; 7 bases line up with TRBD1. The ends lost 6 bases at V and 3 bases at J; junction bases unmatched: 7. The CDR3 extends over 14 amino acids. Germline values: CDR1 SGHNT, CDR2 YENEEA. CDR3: CASSSQGGDTEAFF. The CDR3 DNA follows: TGTGCCAGCAGTTCCCAGGGGGGAGACACTGAAGCTTTCTTT.

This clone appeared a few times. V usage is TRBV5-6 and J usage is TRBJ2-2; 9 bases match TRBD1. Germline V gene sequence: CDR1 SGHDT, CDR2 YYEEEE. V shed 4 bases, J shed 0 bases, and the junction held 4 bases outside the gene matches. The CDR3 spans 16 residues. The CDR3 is CASSEQGAANTGELFF. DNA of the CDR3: TGTGCCAGCAGCGAACAGGGGGCTGCGAACACCGGGGAGCTGTTTTTT.

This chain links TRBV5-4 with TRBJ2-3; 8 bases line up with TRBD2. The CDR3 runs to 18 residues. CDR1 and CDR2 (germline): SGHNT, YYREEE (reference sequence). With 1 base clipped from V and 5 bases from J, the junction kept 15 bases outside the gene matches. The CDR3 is CASSLKNLAGTRGDTQYF. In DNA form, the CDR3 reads TGTGCCAGCAGCTTGAAAAACCTAGCGGGTACCCGGGGAGATACGCAGTATTTT.

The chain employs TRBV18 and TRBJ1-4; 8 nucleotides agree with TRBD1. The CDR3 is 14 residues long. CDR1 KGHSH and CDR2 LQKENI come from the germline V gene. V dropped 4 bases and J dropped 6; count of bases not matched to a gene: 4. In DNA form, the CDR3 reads TGTGCCAGCTCACTGGCAGGGGGCCATGAAAAACTGTTTTTT. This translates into CASSLAGGHEKLFF.

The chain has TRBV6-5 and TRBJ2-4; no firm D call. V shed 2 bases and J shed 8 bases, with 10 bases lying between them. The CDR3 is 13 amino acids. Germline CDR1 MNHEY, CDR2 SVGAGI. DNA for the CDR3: TGTGCCAGCAGTTACACGGTGGCGGACATTCAGTACTTC. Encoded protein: CASSYTVADIQYF.

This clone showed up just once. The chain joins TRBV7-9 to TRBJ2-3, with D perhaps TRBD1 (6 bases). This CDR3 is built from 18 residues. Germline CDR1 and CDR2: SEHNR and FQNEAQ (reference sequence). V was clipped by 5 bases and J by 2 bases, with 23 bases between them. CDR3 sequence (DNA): TGTGCCAGCAGCCCCCCTTTCCCAGGGGTTTCGATCACAGATACGCAGTATTTT. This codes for CASSPPFPGVSITDTQYF.

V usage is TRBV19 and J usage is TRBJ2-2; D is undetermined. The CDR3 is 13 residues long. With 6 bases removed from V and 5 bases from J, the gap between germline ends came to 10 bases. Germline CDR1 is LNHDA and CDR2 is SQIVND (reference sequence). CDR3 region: CASRMVRTGELFF. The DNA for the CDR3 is TGTGCCAGTAGAATGGTCCGGACCGGGGAGCTGTTTTTT. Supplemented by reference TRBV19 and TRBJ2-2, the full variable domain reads DGGITQSPKYLFRKEGQNVTLSCEQNLNHDAMYWYRQDPGQGLRLIYYSQIVNDFQKGDIAEGYSVSREKKESFPLTVTSAQKNPTAFYLCASRMVRTGELFFGEGSRLTVL.

CDR3 residues: CASSNTGEVAGELFF. CDR3 in DNA: TGTGCCAGTAGCAATACAGGGGAGGTAGCCGGGGAGCTGTTTTTT. The chain joins TRBV19 to TRBJ2-2, with a possible D match to TRBD1 (7 bases). Per germline, CDR1 LNHDA and CDR2 SQIVND (reference sequence). V lost 6 bases and J lost 6, with 17 bases in between. The CDR3 totals 15 residues.

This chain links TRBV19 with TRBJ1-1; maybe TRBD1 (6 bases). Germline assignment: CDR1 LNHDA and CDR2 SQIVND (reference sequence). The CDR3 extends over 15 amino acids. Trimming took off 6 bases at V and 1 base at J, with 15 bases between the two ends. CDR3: CASRGPGQRNTEAFF. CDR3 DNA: TGTGCCAGTAGAGGCCCGGGACAAAGGAACACTGAAGCTTTCTTT.

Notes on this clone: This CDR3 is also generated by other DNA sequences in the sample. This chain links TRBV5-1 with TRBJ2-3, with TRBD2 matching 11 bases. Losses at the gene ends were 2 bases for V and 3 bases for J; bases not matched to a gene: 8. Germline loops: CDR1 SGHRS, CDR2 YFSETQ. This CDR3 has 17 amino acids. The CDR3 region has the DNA TGCGCCAGCAGCTTCCCGATAGCGGGAGGGCCAACAGATACGCAGTATTTT. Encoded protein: CASSFPIAGGPTDTQYF.

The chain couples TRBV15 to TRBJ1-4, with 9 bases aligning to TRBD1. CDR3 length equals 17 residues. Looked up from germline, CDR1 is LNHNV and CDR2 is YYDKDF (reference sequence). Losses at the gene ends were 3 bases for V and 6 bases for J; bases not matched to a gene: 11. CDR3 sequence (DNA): TGTGCCACCAGCAGGGAGTTACAGGGGGCGCGCTATGAAAAACTGTTTTTT. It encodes CATSRELQGARYEKLFF. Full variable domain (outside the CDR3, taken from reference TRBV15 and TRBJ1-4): DAMVIQNPRYQVTQFGKPVTLSCSQTLNHNVMYWYQQKSSQAPKLLFHYYDKDFNNEADTPDNFQSRRPNTSFCFLDIRSPGLGDTAMYLCATSRELQGARYEKLFFGSGTQLSVL.

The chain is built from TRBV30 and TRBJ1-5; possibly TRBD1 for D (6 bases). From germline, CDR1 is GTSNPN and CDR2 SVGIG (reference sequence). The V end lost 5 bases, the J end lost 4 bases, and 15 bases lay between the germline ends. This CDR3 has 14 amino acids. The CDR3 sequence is CAWDEQGRNQPQHF. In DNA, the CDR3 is TGTGCCTGGGACGAACAGGGACGGAATCAGCCCCAGCATTTT.

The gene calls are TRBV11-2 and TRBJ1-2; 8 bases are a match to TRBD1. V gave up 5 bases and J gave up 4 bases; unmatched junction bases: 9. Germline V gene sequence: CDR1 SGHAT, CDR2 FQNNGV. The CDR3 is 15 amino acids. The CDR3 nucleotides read TGTGCCAGCAGCCTCGACAGGGGAGGAGGCTATGGCTACACCTTC. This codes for CASSLDRGGGYGYTF.

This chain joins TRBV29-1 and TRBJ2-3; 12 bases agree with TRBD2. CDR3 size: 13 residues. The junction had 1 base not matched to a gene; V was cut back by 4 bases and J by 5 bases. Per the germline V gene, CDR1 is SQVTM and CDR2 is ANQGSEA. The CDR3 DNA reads TGCAGCGTTGCTAGCGGGGGGGGAGATACGCAGTATTTT. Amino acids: CSVASGGGDTQYF.

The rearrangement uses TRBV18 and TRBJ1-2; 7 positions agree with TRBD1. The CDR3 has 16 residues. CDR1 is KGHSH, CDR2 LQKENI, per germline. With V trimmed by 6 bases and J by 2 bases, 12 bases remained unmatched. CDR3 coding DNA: TGTGCCAGCTCTTTCGGACAGGAGCCCTTAAACTATGGCTACACCTTC. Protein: CASSFGQEPLNYGYTF.

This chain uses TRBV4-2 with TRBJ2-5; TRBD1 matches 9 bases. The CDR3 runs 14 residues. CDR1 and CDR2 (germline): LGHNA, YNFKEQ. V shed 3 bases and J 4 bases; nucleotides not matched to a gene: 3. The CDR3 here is CASSQPGQGETQYF. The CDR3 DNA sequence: TGTGCCAGCAGCCAGCCGGGACAGGGAGAGACCCAGTACTTC.

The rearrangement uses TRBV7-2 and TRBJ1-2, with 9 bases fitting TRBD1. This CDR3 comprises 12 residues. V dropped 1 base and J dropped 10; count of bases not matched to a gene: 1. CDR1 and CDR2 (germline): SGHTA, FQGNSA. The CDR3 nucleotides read TGTGCCAGCAGCTTAGGGACAGGGGCCTACACCTTC. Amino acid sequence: CASSLGTGAYTF.

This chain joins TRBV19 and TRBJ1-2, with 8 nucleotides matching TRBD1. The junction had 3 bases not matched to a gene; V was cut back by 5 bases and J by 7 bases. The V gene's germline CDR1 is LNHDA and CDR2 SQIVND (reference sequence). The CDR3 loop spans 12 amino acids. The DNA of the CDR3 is TGTGCCAGTAGTGTAACAGGGGGTGGCTACACCTTC. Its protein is CASSVTGGGYTF.

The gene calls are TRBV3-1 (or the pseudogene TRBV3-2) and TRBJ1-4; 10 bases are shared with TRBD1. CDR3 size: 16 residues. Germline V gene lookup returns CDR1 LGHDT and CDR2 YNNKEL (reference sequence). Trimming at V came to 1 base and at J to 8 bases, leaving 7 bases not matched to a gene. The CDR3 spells CASSQGPGQGPEKLFF. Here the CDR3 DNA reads TGTGCCAGCAGCCAAGGGCCGGGACAGGGGCCAGAAAAACTGTTTTTT.

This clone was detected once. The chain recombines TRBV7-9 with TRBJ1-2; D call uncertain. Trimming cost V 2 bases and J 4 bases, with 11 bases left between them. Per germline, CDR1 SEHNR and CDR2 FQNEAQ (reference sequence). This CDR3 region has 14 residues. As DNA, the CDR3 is TGTGCCAGCAGCTTAAAGGCAGGTCCCTATGGCTACACCTTC. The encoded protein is CASSLKAGPYGYTF.

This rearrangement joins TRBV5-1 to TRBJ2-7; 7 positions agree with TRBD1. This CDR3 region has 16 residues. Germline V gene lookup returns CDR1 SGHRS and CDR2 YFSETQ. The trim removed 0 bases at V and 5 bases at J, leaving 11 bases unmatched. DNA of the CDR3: TGCGCCAGCAGCTTGGCCACAGGGGTTTTTGGCAACGAGCAGTACTTC. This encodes CASSLATGVFGNEQYF.

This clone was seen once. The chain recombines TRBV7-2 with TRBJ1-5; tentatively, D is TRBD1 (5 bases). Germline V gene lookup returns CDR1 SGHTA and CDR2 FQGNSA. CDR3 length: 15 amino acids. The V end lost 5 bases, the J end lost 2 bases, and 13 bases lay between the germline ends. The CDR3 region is CASSPGRGGNQPQHF. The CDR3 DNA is TGTGCCAGCAGCCCCGGGAGAGGGGGCAATCAGCCCCAGCATTTT.

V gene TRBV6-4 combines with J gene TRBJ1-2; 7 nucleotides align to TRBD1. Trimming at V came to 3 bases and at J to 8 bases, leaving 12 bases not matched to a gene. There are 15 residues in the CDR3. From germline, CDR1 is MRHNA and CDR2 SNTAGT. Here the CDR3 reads CASSEGGAGFFGYTF. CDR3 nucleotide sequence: TGTGCCAGCAGTGAAGGGGGCGCAGGCTTTTTCGGCTACACCTTC.

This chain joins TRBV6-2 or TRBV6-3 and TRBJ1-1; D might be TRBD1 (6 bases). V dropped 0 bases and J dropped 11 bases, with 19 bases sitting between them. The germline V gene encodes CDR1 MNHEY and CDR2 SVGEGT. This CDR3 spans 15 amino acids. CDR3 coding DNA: TGTGCCAGCAGTTACTCGGGCTCAAAGGGGGGGGACGCTTTCTTT. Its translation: CASSYSGSKGGDAFF.

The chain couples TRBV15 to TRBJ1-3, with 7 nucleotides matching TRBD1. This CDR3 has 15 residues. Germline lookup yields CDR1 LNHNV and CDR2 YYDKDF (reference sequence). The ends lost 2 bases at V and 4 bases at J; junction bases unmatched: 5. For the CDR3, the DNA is TGTGCCACCAGCAGAAGGACAGGAGGGGGAAACACCATATATTTT. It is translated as CATSRRTGGGNTIYF. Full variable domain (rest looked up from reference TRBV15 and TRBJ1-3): DAMVIQNPRYQVTQFGKPVTLSCSQTLNHNVMYWYQQKSSQAPKLLFHYYDKDFNNEADTPDNFQSRRPNTSFCFLDIRSPGLGDTAMYLCATSRRTGGGNTIYFGEGSWLTVV.

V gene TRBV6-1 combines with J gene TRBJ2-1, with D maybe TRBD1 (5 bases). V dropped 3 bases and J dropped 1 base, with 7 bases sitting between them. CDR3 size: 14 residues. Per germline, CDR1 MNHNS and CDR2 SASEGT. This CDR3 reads CASSETVSYNEQFF. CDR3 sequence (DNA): TGTGCCAGCAGTGAGACAGTTTCCTACAATGAGCAGTTCTTC.

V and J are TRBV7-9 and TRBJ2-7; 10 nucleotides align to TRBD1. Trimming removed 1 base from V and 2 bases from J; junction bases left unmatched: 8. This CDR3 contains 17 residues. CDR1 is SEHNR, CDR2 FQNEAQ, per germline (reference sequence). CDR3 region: CASSLDPRDRGTYEQYF. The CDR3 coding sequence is TGTGCCAGCAGCTTAGACCCCCGGGACAGGGGTACCTACGAGCAGTACTTC.

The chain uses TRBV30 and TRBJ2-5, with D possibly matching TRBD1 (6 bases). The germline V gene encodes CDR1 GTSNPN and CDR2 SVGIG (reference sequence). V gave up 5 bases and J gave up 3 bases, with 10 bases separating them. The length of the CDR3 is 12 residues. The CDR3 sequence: CAWRTGKETQYF. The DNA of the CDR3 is TGTGCCTGGCGAACAGGGAAAGAGACCCAGTACTTC.

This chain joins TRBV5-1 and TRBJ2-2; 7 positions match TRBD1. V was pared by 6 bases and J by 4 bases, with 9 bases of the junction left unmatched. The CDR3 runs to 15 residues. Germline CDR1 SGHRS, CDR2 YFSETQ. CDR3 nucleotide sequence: TGCGCCAGCAAGAGCCTCGAGGGGGCCACCGGGGAGCTGTTTTTT. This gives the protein CASKSLEGATGELFF. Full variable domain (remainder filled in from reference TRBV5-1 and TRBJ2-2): KAGVTQTPRYLIKTRGQQVTLSCSPISGHRSVSWYQQTPGQGLQFLFEYFSETQRNKGNFPGRFSGRQFSNSRSEMNVSTLELGDSALYLCASKSLEGATGELFFGEGSRLTVL.

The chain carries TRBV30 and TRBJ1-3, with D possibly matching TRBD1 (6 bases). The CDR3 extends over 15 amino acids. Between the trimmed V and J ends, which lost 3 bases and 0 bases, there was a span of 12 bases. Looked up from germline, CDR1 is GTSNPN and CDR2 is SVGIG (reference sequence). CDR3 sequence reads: CAWSGDTRSGNTIYF. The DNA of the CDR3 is TGTGCCTGGAGCGGGGACACACGCTCTGGAAACACCATATATTTT.